Shown below are 18 T cell receptor beta chains from a single sample sequenced in a study of T-cell reconstitution after alpha-beta-depleted transplantation in children. Unique molecular identifiers featured in how the TCRbeta library was prepared. MiXCR, run by TCRdb on the PCR reads, gives a single entry per CDR3 protein. Of about 600,000 distinct CDR3 sequences in the sample, approximately 13% were seen once. Sequences were derived from PBMCs, mostly from graft donor cells, sampled 360 days after TCRalphabeta/CD19-depleted stem cell transplant. The receptors shown here come from a male patient younger than 18 who had a stem cell transplant for acute myeloid leukemia, so the T cells may come from the graft donor.

This clonotype was observed at least ten times. The CDR3 protein is CASSQENRYNEQFF. CDR3 nucleotides: TGTGCCAGCAGCCAAGAAAATAGGTACAATGAGCAGTTCTTC. The V and J genes are TRBV14 and TRBJ2-1, with no clear D. The CDR3 has 14 residues. From germline, CDR1 is SGHDN and CDR2 FVKESK. V lost 0 bases to trimming and J lost 4 bases, with 7 bases between them.

This clonotype was seen more than once but under ten times. The rearrangement uses TRBV7-8 and TRBJ1-3, with 7 bases identical to TRBD1. V shed 1 base, J shed 14 bases, and the junction held 2 bases outside the gene matches. Germline V gives CDR1 SGHVS, CDR2 FQNEAQ. The CDR3 is made up of 11 amino acids. The chain's CDR3 is CASSLGTGLYF. The CDR3 nucleotides are TGTGCCAGCAGCTTAGGGACAGGTCTATATTTT.

This sequence joins TRBV20-1 and TRBJ2-3; 7 bases line up with TRBD2. The CDR3 runs 15 residues. Germline V gives CDR1 DFQATT, CDR2 SNEGSKA (reference sequence). V lost 4 bases, J lost 2 bases, and 9 bases stayed unmatched. The CDR3 here is CSAIPGTTYTDTQYF. The CDR3 region has the DNA TGCAGTGCTATACCCGGGACTACCTACACAGATACGCAGTATTTT.

Only a few counts were recorded for this clonotype. V gene TRBV27 combines with J gene TRBJ2-3; no definite D call. CDR3 size: 15 residues. The germline V gene encodes CDR1 MNHEY and CDR2 SMNVEV (reference sequence). With 4 bases removed from V and 4 bases from J, the gap between germline ends came to 15 bases. The CDR3: CASSWSGARSDTQYF. The CDR3 DNA reads TGTGCCAGCAGTTGGTCCGGAGCGAGGTCAGATACGCAGTATTTT.

This clonotype was detected only a few times. Here the CDR3 reads CASRKGVGGPPRTDEQYF. The DNA of the CDR3 is TGTGCCAGCAGAAAGGGGGTCGGCGGGCCCCCCAGGACGGACGAGCAGTACTTC. The chain couples TRBV27 to TRBJ2-7, with a possible D match to TRBD1 (6 bases). The CDR3 length is 18 residues. The ends were cut back, 6 bases at V and 5 bases at J, with 29 bases in the middle. Germline CDR1 is MNHEY and CDR2 is SMNVEV (reference sequence).

This clonotype has at least ten counts. The V call is TRBV28, the J call TRBJ2-7; D is tentatively TRBD1 or TRBD2 (5 bases each). V was cut by 3 bases and J by 1 base, with 13 bases left in between. CDR1 is MDHEN and CDR2 is SYDVKM in the germline V gene. This CDR3 is built from 15 residues. The CDR3 sequence is CASSLDPGRSYEQYF. The CDR3 DNA reads as TGTGCCAGCAGTTTGGATCCAGGGAGATCCTACGAGCAGTACTTC. The full variable domain, its missing parts supplied by reference TRBV28 and TRBJ2-7, is DVKVTQSSRYLVKRTGEKVFLECVQDMDHENMFWYRQDPGLGLRLIYFSYDVKMKEKGDIPEGYSVSREKKERFSLILESASTNQTSMYLCASSLDPGRSYEQYFGPGTRLTVT.

The rearrangement joins TRBV12-3 or TRBV12-4 to TRBJ2-5; the D gene could be TRBD1 or TRBD2 (5 bases each). The CDR3 totals 14 residues. Trimming took off 6 bases at V and 2 bases at J, with 13 bases between the two ends. CDR3 in DNA: TGTGCCAGCAGCTCCGCCAGGGAGCAAGAGACCCAGTACTTC. Protein: CASSSAREQETQYF.

The chain's CDR3 is CASSAGPPTKQYF. In DNA form, the CDR3 reads TGTGCCAGCAGCGCCGGGCCCCCTACGAAGCAGTACTTC. V and J are TRBV4-2 and TRBJ2-7; D gene unclear. This CDR3 has 13 amino acids. V was shortened by 5 bases and J by 8 bases, with 16 bases between the two germline ends. Per germline, CDR1 LGHNA and CDR2 YNFKEQ.

The chain is built from TRBV5-4 and TRBJ2-5; the D gene is possibly TRBD1 (5 bases). V was cut by 7 bases and J by 4 bases, with 11 bases left in between. The CDR3 is made up of 12 amino acids. Germline CDR1 is SGHNT and CDR2 is YYREEE (reference sequence). The CDR3 sequence: CASAPQGETQYF. As DNA, the CDR3 is TGTGCCAGCGCTCCTCAGGGAGAGACCCAGTACTTC.

This clonotype was observed a few times. The chain uses TRBV28 and TRBJ2-5; TRBD2 might be the D (7 bases). CDR3 length: 13 residues. Germline values: CDR1 MDHEN, CDR2 SYDVKM. Trimming removed 9 bases from V and 2 bases from J, with 13 bases in between. CDR3 DNA sequence: TGTGCCAGTAGCAAGGGGGGGCAAGAGACCCAGTACTTC. It is translated as CASSKGGQETQYF.

This clonotype was counted between two and nine times. The V gene is TRBV7-6, the J gene TRBJ2-7; D is ambiguous. The CDR3 totals 11 residues. CDR1 SGHVS and CDR2 FNYEAQ come from the germline V gene. The V gene lost 3 bases and the J gene lost 6 bases, with 6 bases spanning the gap. The CDR3: CASSFDIEQYF. CDR3 sequence (DNA): TGTGCCAGCAGCTTTGATATCGAGCAGTACTTC.

This clonotype appeared many times. V is TRBV5-1 and J is TRBJ2-4, with D maybe TRBD2 (5 bases). The CDR3 extends over 14 amino acids. Trimming left V 0 bases short and J 8 bases short, with 12 bases between. Germline-derived CDR1 and CDR2 are SGHRS and YFSETQ. CDR3 in DNA: TGCGCCAGCAGCTTGGTTGGAGGTTTGGACATTCAGTACTTC. Amino acid sequence: CASSLVGGLDIQYF.

This clonotype has only a few counts. The chain is built from TRBV5-1 and TRBJ1-2, with D unresolved. The CDR3 extends over 12 amino acids. Germline V lookup: CDR1 SGHRS, CDR2 YFSETQ. V lost 7 bases and J lost 3, with 10 bases in between. CDR3 loop: CASHGPDYGYTF. As DNA, the CDR3 is TGCGCCAGCCACGGGCCAGACTATGGCTACACCTTC.

This clonotype was recorded once. The CDR3 coding sequence is TGCAGCGTTGAGTCCCGCTACGAGCAGTACTTC. Protein product: CSVESRYEQYF. This rearrangement joins TRBV29-1 to TRBJ2-7; D is unresolved. Trimming shortened V by 3 bases and J by 3 bases, and 6 bases separated the two germline ends. The CDR3 totals 11 residues. CDR1 and CDR2 (germline): SQVTM, ANQGSEA.

This clonotype has just a few counts. The chain combines TRBV20-1 with TRBJ2-5, with TRBD2 matching over 13 bases. There are 16 residues in the CDR3. V gave up 1 base and J gave up 10 bases; unmatched junction bases: 12. Germline V gene lookup returns CDR1 DFQATT and CDR2 SNEGSKA (reference sequence). DNA of the CDR3: TGCAGTGCTAGAGGGCCCGGGACTAGCGGGAAGGAGGGCCAGTACTTC. Amino acid sequence: CSARGPGTSGKEGQYF.

V usage is TRBV7-8 and J usage is TRBJ2-3, with no clear D. The CDR3 covers 16 residues. Between the trimmed V and J ends, which lost 2 bases and 2 bases, there was a span of 14 bases. CDR1 is SGHVS and CDR2 is FQNEAQ in the germline V gene. CDR3 in DNA: TGTGCCAGCAGCTTATTTCTTGACACCTACACAGATACGCAGTATTTT. Protein product: CASSLFLDTYTDTQYF.

The chain combines TRBV28 with TRBJ2-1, with 7 bases lining up with TRBD2. Germline-derived CDR1 and CDR2 are MDHEN and SYDVKM. This CDR3 has 13 residues. Unmatched junction bases numbered 7, after V lost 6 bases and J lost 8 bases. CDR3 residues: CASRAPRGDEQFF. The CDR3, as DNA: TGTGCCAGCAGGGCCCCACGGGGGGATGAGCAGTTCTTC.

This clonotype was detected only a few times. The rearrangement uses TRBV25-1 and TRBJ2-1; the D gene is possibly TRBD1 (6 bases). Trimming pared 3 bases from V and 6 bases from J, leaving 12 bases between. Germline CDR1 MGHDK, CDR2 SYGVNS. CDR3 length: 14 residues. The DNA for the CDR3 is TGTGCCAGCAGTGAGCACAGGGTGGGCAATGAGCAGTTCTTC. Translating it yields CASSEHRVGNEQFF.